This passage covers 10 T cell receptor beta chains from one sample sequenced in a study of cytomegalovirus exposure and HLA in healthy donors. The PCR had 60 Vbeta and 13 Jbeta primers. Method: immunoSEQ multiplex PCR; TCRdb's copy keeps in-frame clones and lacks some. Seen here are some 110,000 clones, around 70% observed once, and the top ten hold around a tenth. Specimen: PBMCs. The receptors shown here come from a woman aged 45 to 65 in good health and CMV-seropositive.

The genes are TRBV30 and TRBJ2-2; 10 nucleotides match TRBD2. The J segment lost 2 bases and the V segment lost 2 bases, leaving 2 bases of the junction unmatched. The CDR3 has 15 residues. The germline gives CDR1 GTSNPN, CDR2 SVGIG (reference sequence). DNA for the CDR3: TGTGCCTGGAGTTCTAGCGGGAGTAACACCGGGGAGCTGTTTTTT. This encodes CAWSSSGSNTGELFF. Using reference TRBV30 and TRBJ2-2 for the parts outside the CDR3, the full variable domain is SQTIHQWPATLVQPVGSPLSLECTVEGTSNPNLYWYRQAAGRGLQLLFYSVGIGQISSEVPQNLSASRPQDRQFILSSKKLLLSDSGFYLCAWSSSGSNTGELFFGEGSRLTVL.

This clone has just one count. The chain links TRBV9 to TRBJ1-1; tentative D call: TRBD1 (6 bases). This CDR3 region has 15 residues. Per germline, CDR1 SGDLS and CDR2 YYNGEE. V lost 1 base to trimming and J lost 3 bases, with 13 bases between them. CDR3 nucleotide sequence: TGTGCCAGCAGCGTATTGGGGGCCGGGGACACTGAAGCTTTCTTT. Amino acid sequence: CASSVLGAGDTEAFF.

The chain links TRBV9 to TRBJ2-5; 7 nucleotides agree with TRBD1. The CDR3 covers 15 residues. V was clipped by 0 bases and J by 2 bases; unmatched bases: 4. Per germline, CDR1 SGDLS and CDR2 YYNGEE. The CDR3 DNA sequence: TGTGCCAGCAGCGTAGCCCGGGGACAGCAAGAGACCCAGTACTTC. It encodes CASSVARGQQETQYF.

A note on this clone: Other DNA sequences within the sample encode an identical CDR3. The chain recombines TRBV10-3 with TRBJ2-1; TRBD1 is a possible D gene (6 bases). The germline gives CDR1 ENHRY, CDR2 SYGVKD. Trimming left V 0 bases short and J 0 bases short, with 6 bases between. This CDR3 is 15 amino acids long. The CDR3 loop is CAISESGGSYNEQFF. The CDR3 nucleotides read TGTGCCATCAGTGAGTCAGGGGGCTCCTACAATGAGCAGTTCTTC.

This clone showed up just once. This chain joins TRBV9 and TRBJ2-7, with D perhaps matching TRBD1 (6 bases). Germline loops: CDR1 SGDLS, CDR2 YYNGEE. V gave up 3 bases and J gave up 5 bases, with 12 bases separating them. The CDR3 is 13 amino acids. In nucleotides, the CDR3 is TGTGCCAGCAGCGGACCGAACAGGGACGAGCAGTACTTC. This gives the protein CASSGPNRDEQYF.

V usage is TRBV4-3 and J usage is TRBJ1-2; TRBD1 matches 7 bases. Trimming took 0 bases from V and 7 from J; bases not matched to a gene: 2. Germline CDR1 is LGHNA and CDR2 is YSLEER. This CDR3 comprises 13 residues. CDR3 DNA sequence: TGCGCCAGCAGCCAAGACAGGGGGTTTGGCTACACCTTC. Protein product: CASSQDRGFGYTF.

The chain recombines TRBV30 with TRBJ2-5; perhaps TRBD2 as D (6 bases). Germline CDR1 reads GTSNPN; CDR2 reads SVGIG (reference sequence). V was trimmed by 0 bases and J by 7 bases, leaving 15 bases between them. CDR3 size: 14 residues. The DNA for the CDR3 is TGTGCCTGGAGTGTACCTGGGGGAGGTGGGACCCAGTACTTC. Translation: CAWSVPGGGGTQYF. The complete variable domain, with remaining parts taken from reference TRBV30 and TRBJ2-5, reads SQTIHQWPATLVQPVGSPLSLECTVEGTSNPNLYWYRQAAGRGLQLLFYSVGIGQISSEVPQNLSASRPQDRQFILSSKKLLLSDSGFYLCAWSVPGGGGTQYFGPGTRLLVL.

Worth noting for this clone: One junction end does not reproduce the germline sequence, and a read error may be involved. The V gene is TRBV5-1, the J gene TRBJ1-1; tentatively, D is TRBD1 (5 bases). Germline V gene lookup returns CDR1 SGHRS and CDR2 YFSETQ. The CDR3 extends over 13 amino acids. The CDR3 DNA reads TGCGCCAGCAGCTCTATTCCGGGGGATGAAGCTCTCTTT. Amino acids: CASSSIPGDEALF.

This clone was detected only a few times. V gene TRBV5-1 combines with J gene TRBJ2-5; D possibly corresponds to TRBD1 (6 bases). The CDR3 has 16 amino acids. V was cut by 0 bases and J by 4 bases, with 16 bases left in between. Germline CDR1 and CDR2: SGHRS and YFSETQ. As DNA, the CDR3 is TGCGCCAGCAGCTTGGCAACAGGGACGGTGTTAGAGACCCAGTACTTC. Amino acids: CASSLATGTVLETQYF.

The V call is TRBV7-2, the J call TRBJ2-7; 10 bases line up with TRBD1. The CDR3 length is 15 residues. Germline V lookup: CDR1 SGHTA, CDR2 FQGNSA. V lost 7 bases, J lost 0 bases, and 6 bases stayed unmatched. In nucleotides, the CDR3 is TGTGCCAGCAAGCTTGGGACAGGGGTCTCCTACGAGCAGTACTTC. This codes for CASKLGTGVSYEQYF.